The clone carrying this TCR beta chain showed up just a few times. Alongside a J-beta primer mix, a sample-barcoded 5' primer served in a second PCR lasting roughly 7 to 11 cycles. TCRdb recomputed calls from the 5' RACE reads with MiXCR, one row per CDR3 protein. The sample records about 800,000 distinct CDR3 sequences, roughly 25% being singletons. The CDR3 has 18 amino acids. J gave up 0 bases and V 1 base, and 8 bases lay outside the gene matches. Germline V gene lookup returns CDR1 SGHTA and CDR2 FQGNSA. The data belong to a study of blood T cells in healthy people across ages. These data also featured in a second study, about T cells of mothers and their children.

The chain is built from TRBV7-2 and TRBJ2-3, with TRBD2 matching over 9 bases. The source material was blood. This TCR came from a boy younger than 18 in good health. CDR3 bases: TGTGCCAGCAGCTTAGTTAGTGGACTAGCGCCCAGCACAGATACGCAGTATTTT. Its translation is CASSLVSGLAPSTDTQYF.